This entry concerns a single TCR beta chain. This clonotype was seen many times. Its antigen is unknown. No much larger clone exists at a distance of one base, and base qualities are not known. This specimen's time point label, per the study, means: sample taken at primary tumor resection. The donors were fewer than 90 patients from the lung TRACERx cohort who had early-stage, untreated non-small cell lung cancer. For TCR sequencing, whole RNA was extracted from tumor and nontumor lung tissue, or from cryopreserved PBMC samples, and no cell sorting was done. Only patients with enough RNA available from two or more tumor regions were chosen for TCR sequencing. A lung pathologist reviewed the tumor and adjacent nontumor lung specimens before the specimens were selected. This record comes from a study of spatial heterogeneity in lung cancer (dated by TCRdb to between 2017 and 2020). For context, the study as a whole: More beta-chain than alpha-chain transcripts were consistently detected, likely reflecting higher beta-chain transcript abundance. In the raw uncorrected reads, each unique combination of TCR and UMI appeared on average more than ten times. Both alpha and beta chains were TCR-sequenced in samples taken at surgery, namely 220 tumor regions, roughly 64 matched nontumor lung samples and just over 55 PBMC samples. TCR repertoire features were related to nonsynonymous mutation counts determined by whole-exome sequencing of tumor tissue. In tumor regions, TCR transcript counts showed a strong correlation with a T cell transcriptional module score derived from matched bulk RNA-seq. The study quantitatively compared TCR alpha and beta repertoires across multiple tumor regions, matched nontumor lung and blood in non-small cell lung cancer.

The library relied on 5' RACE. Sequencing took place on a NextSeq 500. To allow correction of PCR and sequencing errors, the TCR library protocol tagged every TCR cDNA molecule with a unique molecular identifier. From the authors' description of their analysis: TCR identification, UMI-based error correction and CDR3 extraction were performed with Decombinator tools. TCRs above a frequency of 2 per 1,000, corresponding to the top 1% of the tumor frequency distribution, were defined as expanded. Expanded tumor TCRs statistically deemed absent (corrected P<0.05) from at least one tumor region were classed as regional, and all other expanded tumor TCRs were classed as ubiquitous. Renyi diversity was computed with the R vegan package after each repertoire had been subsampled 100 times to 5,000 TCRs. To build CDR3 similarity networks, amino acid triplet string-kernel similarity was used, and CDR3s were connected when their pairwise similarity was above 0.82. Starting from the raw public reads, TCRdb applied fastp trimming at Q25, assembled clones with MiXCR and retained in-frame beta chains. Rows merge per CDR3 protein into single entries with the most common DNA and genes. TCRdb, not the original authors, processed these V and J calls. The sample has about 20,000 distinct CDR3 sequences on record, roughly 15% of them singletons. Under 35% of the sample is taken by the ten largest.

Taken from cysteine to phenylalanine, the CDR3 has 20 residues. Of all the DNA, just the CDR3 is kept, 60 bases in frame from base 1. The germline V end is reduced by 6 bases and the J end by 1 base; junction bases left unmatched: 12. Reading the germline V gene gives CDR1 KGHSH and CDR2 LQKENI. Study-wide conclusions, independent of this receptor: The tumor nonsynonymous mutation count correlated with the number of expanded alpha and beta TCRs within the tumor. Estimated TCR-seq coverage of tumor T cells was only around 7% for alpha chains and around 13% for beta chains. Confirming at a functional level the hypothesis that regional TCRs recognize regional mutations was considered to require additional single-cell paired TCR alpha and beta sequencing. The count of ubiquitous expanded TCRs correlated with the count of ubiquitous nonsynonymous mutations, and the count of regional expanded TCRs correlated with the count of regional nonsynonymous mutations.

The clonotype was recovered from a female donor with early-stage non-small cell lung cancer. The material was lung tumor tissue, obtained at surgery. The rearranged chain carries TRBV18 and TRBJ2-2, with 15 middle bases fitting TRBD2. The CDR3 loop reads CASSSTWGLAGGQNTGELFF. The nucleotide sequence is TGTGCCAGCTCGTCTACTTGGGGACTAGCGGGAGGCCAGAACACCGGGGAGCTGTTTTTT.